This TCR beta chain is drawn from a study of blood T cells in healthy people across ages (dated by TCRdb to about 2015). Broadly, across the study: Template switching captured roughly one uniquely barcoded TCR beta cDNA molecule per two T cells in model experiments. The donors were divided into four age groups: young (average about 15 years), middle-aged (about 39), aged (about 62) and long-lived (about 90). To track age-related changes in TCR beta repertoire diversity, the study relied on deep sequencing normalized with unique cDNA molecular identifiers. Two additional independent replicas of 1 million unique cDNA reads from the same blood draw were analyzed for two donors (one aged 18 to 30 and one aged 80 or older). To avoid experimental bias, donors of different ages were distributed randomly across sequencing lanes.

Overall results and qualifications from the work: There was a strong correlation between observed TCR beta diversity and the percentage of naive T cells measured by flow cytometry. Compared with the aged group, the long-lived group had more naive CD4+ T cells, fewer expanded clones and increased TCR diversity, suggesting age selection. Since profiling was done on bulk unsorted PBMCs, naive and antigen-experienced compartments could not be conclusively compared. Total diversity estimates from one million sequenced T cells were considered lower bounds and underestimates. Observed TCR beta diversity per million T cells fell roughly linearly with age, and a significant reduction was already apparent by age around 40. Donor CMV infection status was unknown, potentially confounding age-related changes in expanded clonotypes.

In the germline V gene, CDR1 corresponds to MNHEY and CDR2 to SVGEGT. V is reduced by 6 bases and J by 1 base, leaving a spacing of 13 bases between them. The cysteine opens and the phenylalanine closes a CDR3 of 14 amino acids. Kept here is only the CDR3 DNA, which spans 42 bases and is read in frame from base 1. The donors were some 39 Caucasian individuals from Russia, aged about 6 to 100 years, who were systemically healthy. Roughly 9.5 milliliters of peripheral blood were drawn from each donor into EDTA-treated Vacutainer tubes. Ficoll-Paque density-gradient centrifugation was used to isolate PBMCs, with at least 6.5 million per sample. Total RNA, at least 5.5 micrograms per sample, was extracted from PBMCs with Trizol reagent. For every donor, flow cytometry on a PBMC aliquot measured the percentage of naive CD45RAhigh/CD27high T cells. Notes on this clonotype: Its antigen target is currently unknown. Within one base of it there is no much larger clone, and no base qualities were kept.

The library was produced with 5' RACE. Sequencing took place on an Illumina HiSeq 2500. The second PCR ran for roughly 7 to 12 cycles and used a J-beta primer mix along with a sample-barcoded 5' primer. A unique molecular identifier was introduced onto each TCR beta cDNA molecule by a template-switch 5' adaptor carrying 12 random nucleotides. Each sample yielded at least 2.5 million CDR3-containing paired-end reads. The Mint cDNA synthesis kit, primed by a TRBC-specific oligonucleotide, was used to synthesize first-strand cDNA from all RNA. Following uracil-DNA glycosylase treatment, a first 18-cycle PCR with universal primers M1SS and BC2_uni_R was performed on all cDNA. Turning to the authors' computational methods: Each sample was normalized by randomly selecting 1 million high-quality reads, each carrying a distinct molecular identifier. Instead of being binned into consensus sequences, reads that shared molecular identifiers were thrown out. MiTCR, run with a Q25 quality threshold and the strictest error-elimination algorithm, handled CDR3 identification, clonotype clustering and error correction. A nonparametric unseen species model with Euler transformation was used to estimate lower-bound total TCR beta diversity. TCRdb trimmed public reads at Q25 via fastp, called clones via MiXCR and kept in-frame beta chains. CDR3 protein sequences are deduplicated, and each keeps its most common genes and DNA. In this record, the V and J calls reflect TCRdb's handling and not the investigators' own analysis. The sample table shows about 690,000 distinct CDR3 sequences, and less than 45% are seen once. Jointly, the top ten make up 25% to 35% of the sample.

This chain is built from TRBV6-2 or TRBV6-3 and TRBJ2-7; the D gene is unclear. This TCR came from a man aged 80 or over in good health. The sample taken for sequencing was blood. Here is the DNA: TGTGCCAGCAGACTACCGAACACTTCCTACGAGCAGTACTTC. Protein translation: CASRLPNTSYEQYF.